These 17 T cell receptor beta chains came from one sample sequenced in a study of T cell changes during pregnancy in multiple sclerosis. Sequenced by immunoSEQ multiplex PCR; TCRdb stores in-frame clones only, minus some. Of just under 65,000 clones in the sample, about 96% were seen once. Sequencing used CD8+ T cells from peripheral blood mononuclear cells, obtained after pregnancy. These receptor sequences come from a female donor with multiple sclerosis, enrolled in a pregnancy study.

The chain employs TRBV5-4 and TRBJ2-7, with 9 bases matching TRBD1. CDR1 and CDR2 from the germline V gene are SGHNT and YYREEE (reference sequence). Trimming removed 5 bases from V and 5 bases from J; junction bases left unmatched: 14. The length of the CDR3 is 16 residues. CDR3 in amino acids: CASSKLLTGGYNEQYF. The CDR3 bases are TGTGCCAGCAGTAAACTATTGACAGGGGGTTATAACGAGCAGTACTTC.

This chain connects TRBV2 to TRBJ2-7, with D tentatively TRBD1 (5 bases). V lost 7 bases and J 3 bases, leaving 10 bases between the germline ends. This CDR3 region has 12 residues. CDR1 and CDR2 (germline): SNHLY, FYNNEI. CDR3: CASIIDSYEQYF. Written as DNA, the CDR3 is TGTGCCAGCATCATAGACAGCTACGAGCAGTACTTC.

The rearrangement joins TRBV28 to TRBJ2-2, with D perhaps matching TRBD2 (7 bases). The germline CDR1 and CDR2 sequences are MDHEN and SYDVKM. Between the trimmed V and J ends, which lost 7 bases and 6 bases, there was a span of 15 bases. The CDR3 is 14 amino acids. The CDR3: CASTPGGRAGELFF. For the CDR3, the DNA is TGTGCCAGCACCCCGGGGGGCAGGGCCGGGGAGCTGTTTTTT.

V and J are TRBV15 and TRBJ1-3, with TRBD1 identical over 8 bases. J was trimmed by 0 bases and V by 7 bases; bases with no gene match: 5. CDR3 length equals 15 residues. Germline V gene lookup returns CDR1 LNHNV and CDR2 YYDKDF (reference sequence). The CDR3 coding sequence is TGTGCCACCACCTCGGGACAGGTCTCTGGAAACACCATATATTTT. This gives the protein CATTSGQVSGNTIYF.

The rearrangement links TRBV14 to TRBJ1-1; 10 bases are shared with TRBD1. This CDR3 region has 14 residues. The germline CDR1 and CDR2 sequences are SGHDN and FVKESK. Trimming at V came to 4 bases and at J to 5 bases, leaving 4 bases not matched to a gene. The CDR3 region has the DNA TGTGCCAGCAGCCTGACAGGGGGCGGGACTGAAGCTTTCTTT. Protein product: CASSLTGGGTEAFF.

The V and J genes are TRBV28 and TRBJ2-1; maybe TRBD1 (6 bases). This CDR3 spans 14 amino acids. Germline V lookup: CDR1 MDHEN, CDR2 SYDVKM. V dropped 5 bases and J dropped 2 bases, with 10 bases sitting between them. The chain's CDR3 is CASSAGTPYNEQFF. The DNA of the CDR3 is TGTGCCAGCAGTGCCGGGACACCCTACAATGAGCAGTTCTTC.

This chain uses TRBV27 with TRBJ1-4; weak D call: TRBD1 (6 bases). The CDR3 has 17 residues. V dropped 1 base and J dropped 0 bases, with 12 bases sitting between them. Germline CDR1 reads MNHEY; CDR2 reads SMNVEV (reference sequence). CDR3 residues: CASSLYGGRTTNEKLFF. The CDR3, as DNA: TGTGCCAGCAGTTTATACGGGGGGCGGACAACTAATGAAAAACTGTTTTTT.

J is TRBJ1-4 and V is TRBV7-8, with D possibly matching TRBD1 (6 bases). The V gene lost 3 bases and the J gene lost 8 bases, with 19 bases spanning the gap. In germline, CDR1 is SGHVS, CDR2 FQNEAQ. The CDR3 is made up of 16 amino acids. In DNA, the CDR3 is TGTGCCAGCAGCTTGGCTACCACAGGGTTGCGGGAAAAACTGTTTTTT. This translates into CASSLATTGLREKLFF.

This clone has only one observation. The chain carries TRBV30 and TRBJ2-5; D uncertain. Germline-derived CDR1 and CDR2 are GTSNPN and SVGIG (reference sequence). The CDR3 has 12 residues. V shed 4 bases and J shed 2 bases, with 8 bases lying between them. This CDR3 reads CAWTEDQETQYF. The CDR3 DNA is TGTGCCTGGACAGAGGATCAAGAGACCCAGTACTTC. Full variable domain (remainder filled in from reference TRBV30 and TRBJ2-5): SQTIHQWPATLVQPVGSPLSLECTVEGTSNPNLYWYRQAAGRGLQLLFYSVGIGQISSEVPQNLSASRPQDRQFILSSKKLLLSDSGFYLCAWTEDQETQYFGPGTRLLVL.

The DNA of the CDR3 is TGTGCCTGGGCCCTGGGACTAGCGGGAGATGATACGCAGTATTTT. Translated: CAWALGLAGDDTQYF. The J gene is TRBJ2-3, the V gene TRBV30; 14 nucleotides line up with TRBD2. CDR1 and CDR2 (germline): GTSNPN, SVGIG (reference sequence). The CDR3 is 15 residues long. V was clipped by 5 bases and J by 6 bases; unmatched bases: 7.

This clone came up once. The chain is built from TRBV27 and TRBJ2-5; 7 nucleotides align to TRBD1. CDR1 MNHEY and CDR2 SMNVEV come from the germline V gene (reference sequence). V lost 4 bases, J lost 7 bases, and 6 bases stayed unmatched. This CDR3 region has 13 residues. The CDR3 spells CASSSGQKGTQYF. CDR3 sequence (DNA): TGTGCCAGCAGTTCGGGACAGAAGGGGACCCAGTACTTC.

The chain carries TRBV27 and TRBJ2-7; 10 nucleotides agree with TRBD1. This CDR3 spans 15 amino acids. The ends lost 6 bases at V and 2 bases at J; junction bases unmatched: 7. Germline assignment: CDR1 MNHEY and CDR2 SMNVEV (reference sequence). This CDR3 reads CASRLSGQGTYEQYF. The CDR3 bases are TGTGCCAGCAGACTATCGGGACAGGGGACCTACGAGCAGTACTTC.

This clone was observed once. Other DNA sequences in the sample encode the same CDR3. The chain has TRBV25-1 and TRBJ2-7, with D possibly matching TRBD2 (6 bases). This CDR3 spans 13 amino acids. Germline V gene lookup returns CDR1 MGHDK and CDR2 SYGVNS. The V gene lost 4 bases and the J gene lost 6 bases, with 13 bases spanning the gap. For the CDR3, the DNA is TGTGCCAGCAGTGGGAGGGATCCTCGCGAGCAGTACTTC. Protein product: CASSGRDPREQYF.

V and J are TRBV9 and TRBJ2-5; 9 nucleotides line up with TRBD2. Trimming cost V 3 bases and J 3 bases; bases outside gene matches: 6. CDR3 length: 15 amino acids. The germline gives CDR1 SGDLS, CDR2 YYNGEE. DNA for the CDR3: TGTGCCAGCAGCGGTAGCGGGAGACCAAAAGAGACCCAGTACTTC. Amino acid sequence: CASSGSGRPKETQYF.

The genes are TRBV28 and TRBJ2-7; 9 positions agree with TRBD2. This CDR3 region has 18 residues. CDR1 is MDHEN and CDR2 is SYDVKM in the germline V gene. J was trimmed by 6 bases and V by 5 bases; bases with no gene match: 20. The CDR3 reads CASSVIGGGRGLASEQYF. As DNA, the CDR3 is TGTGCCAGCAGTGTCATCGGGGGGGGACGGGGACTAGCATCCGAGCAGTACTTC.

The genes are TRBV2 and TRBJ2-1; the D gene is possibly TRBD1 (6 bases). The CDR3 has 16 amino acids. CDR1 SNHLY and CDR2 FYNNEI come from the germline V gene. Trimming removed 4 bases from V and 1 base from J, with 14 bases in between. The CDR3 protein is CASSVSGQMSYNEQFF. Written as DNA, the CDR3 is TGTGCCAGCAGTGTATCAGGACAGATGTCCTACAATGAGCAGTTCTTC.

V is TRBV29-1 and J is TRBJ2-3; 8 nucleotides match TRBD1. CDR3 size: 15 residues. J gave up 1 base and V 5 bases, and 8 bases lay outside the gene matches. CDR1 and CDR2 (germline): SQVTM, ANQGSEA. The CDR3 DNA sequence: TGCAGCGTTCCCCTCGGACAGGGAGGCACAGATACGCAGTATTTT. This translates into CSVPLGQGGTDTQYF.